This TCR beta chain was sequenced during a study of T-cell reconstitution after alpha-beta-depleted transplantation in children. Study-level results: T cells produced anew were the main source of T-cell counts and diversity one year after transplant. Reportedly, alpha-beta T cells present about two months post-transplant originated from several hundred expanded clones of graft origin.

Trimming took 2 bases from V and 8 from J, leaving 10 bases between them. There are 13 residues in the CDR3. CDR1 and CDR2 from the germline V gene are SEHNR and FQNEAQ (reference sequence). Unique molecular identifiers were incorporated into the prepared TCRbeta library. TCRdb independently ran MiXCR on the PCR reads; one entry per CDR3 protein. The table lists approximately 1,000,000 distinct CDR3 sequences, around 30% of them singletons, with around 30% in the top ten. This clonotype occurred a few times. Its antigen remains unidentified. The chain is built from TRBV7-9 and TRBJ2-1; D gene ambiguous. The sample consisted of PBMCs, mostly from graft donor cells, taken 360 days after TCRalphabeta/CD19-depleted stem cell transplant. The sequence came from a boy in the first two years of life who had a stem cell transplant for SCID, so the T cells may come from the graft donor. Here the CDR3 DNA reads TGTGCCAGCAGCTTACCCGCGTCTTATGAGCAGTTCTTC. Translating gives CASSLPASYEQFF. Complete variable domain (other parts from reference TRBV7-9 and TRBJ2-1): DTGVSQNPRHKITKRGQNVTFRCDPISEHNRLYWYRQTLGQGPEFLTYFQNEAQLEKSRLLSDRFSAERPKGSFSTLEIQRTEQGDSAMYLCASSLPASYEQFFGPGTRLTVL.